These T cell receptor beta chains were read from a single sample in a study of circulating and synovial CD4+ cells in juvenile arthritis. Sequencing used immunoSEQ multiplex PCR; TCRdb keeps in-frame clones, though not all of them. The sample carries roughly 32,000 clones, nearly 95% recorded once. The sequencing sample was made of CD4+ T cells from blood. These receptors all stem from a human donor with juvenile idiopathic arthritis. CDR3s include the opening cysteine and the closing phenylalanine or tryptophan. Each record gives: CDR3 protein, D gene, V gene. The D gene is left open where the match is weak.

cdr3_aa: CATQETQYF; d_call: -; v_call: TRBV6-8
cdr3_aa: CASSLRWGGLNQPQHF; d_call: -; v_call: TRBV5-5
cdr3_aa: CASSLGQRGGTDTQYF; d_call: TRBD2; v_call: TRBV5-4
cdr3_aa: CASSEAAGQDYEQYF; d_call: TRBD1; v_call: TRBV6-1
cdr3_aa: CASSLARDWQSNEKLFF; d_call: -; v_call: TRBV7-9
cdr3_aa: CAISGTGETQYF; d_call: -; v_call: TRBV10-3
cdr3_aa: CSVVLGQGGAYTF; d_call: -; v_call: TRBV29-1
cdr3_aa: CAISYDTEQYF; d_call: -; v_call: TRBV10-3
cdr3_aa: CASSLQGARGYTF; d_call: TRBD1; v_call: TRBV7-8
cdr3_aa: CASSFGDLTQYF; d_call: -; v_call: TRBV5-4
cdr3_aa: CASSETGTLINTEAFF; d_call: -; v_call: TRBV25-1
cdr3_aa: CSVLTGGNQPQHF; d_call: TRBD1; v_call: TRBV29-1
cdr3_aa: CASRGQGGNTIYF; d_call: TRBD1; v_call: TRBV5-1
cdr3_aa: CASSTRLRSYEQYF; d_call: -; v_call: TRBV6-5
cdr3_aa: CSARRAGTQYF; d_call: -; v_call: TRBV20-1
cdr3_aa: CASSQRGRYNEQFF; d_call: TRBD2; v_call: TRBV5-4
cdr3_aa: CASREPKQGRVSNQPQHF; d_call: -; v_call: TRBV19
cdr3_aa: CASSLQGALEKLFF; d_call: TRBD1; v_call: TRBV28
cdr3_aa: CASSLTGGWSSNEQFF; d_call: TRBD1; v_call: TRBV11-2
cdr3_aa: CASRWASTDTQYF; d_call: -; v_call: TRBV28
cdr3_aa: CASSQYTGWNNEKLFF; d_call: -; v_call: TRBV4-3
cdr3_aa: CASSQGTSGNTDTQYF; d_call: TRBD2; v_call: TRBV4-1
cdr3_aa: CASIQVGGGQFF; d_call: TRBD2; v_call: TRBV6-5
cdr3_aa: CASTPSGSSETQYF; d_call: TRBD2; v_call: TRBV10-2
cdr3_aa: CASSQASGAYNEQFF; d_call: -; v_call: TRBV14
cdr3_aa: CASSLDSGSYNEQFF; d_call: TRBD2; v_call: TRBV7-7
cdr3_aa: CASSLAGRMGDTQYF; d_call: -; v_call: TRBV27
cdr3_aa: CAVRDRVSGELFF; d_call: TRBD1; v_call: TRBV10-3
cdr3_aa: CASRGSTGELFF; d_call: -; v_call: TRBV10-1
cdr3_aa: CASSFTGDIQPQHF; d_call: TRBD1; v_call: TRBV7-8
cdr3_aa: CAISEGGLSNQPQHF; d_call: -; v_call: TRBV10-3
cdr3_aa: CAISVEPGSGNTIYF; d_call: -; v_call: TRBV10-3
cdr3_aa: CASTETGIAYEQYF; d_call: -; v_call: TRBV7-2